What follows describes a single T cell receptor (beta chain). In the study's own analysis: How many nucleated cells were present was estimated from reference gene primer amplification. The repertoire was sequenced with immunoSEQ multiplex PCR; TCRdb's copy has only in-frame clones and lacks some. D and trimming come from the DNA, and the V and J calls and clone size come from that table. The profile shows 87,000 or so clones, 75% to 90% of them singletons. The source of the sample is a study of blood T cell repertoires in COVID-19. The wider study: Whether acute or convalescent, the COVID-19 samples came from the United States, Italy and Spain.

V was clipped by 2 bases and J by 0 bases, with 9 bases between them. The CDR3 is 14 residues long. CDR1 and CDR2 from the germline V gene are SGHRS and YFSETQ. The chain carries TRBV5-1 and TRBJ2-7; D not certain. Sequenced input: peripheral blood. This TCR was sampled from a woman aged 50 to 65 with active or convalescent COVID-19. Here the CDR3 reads CASSLEAHSYEQYF. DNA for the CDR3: TGCGCCAGCAGCTTAGAGGCGCACTCCTACGAGCAGTACTTC.